The TCR beta chain described here comes from a study of OX40 agonist ivuxolimab in advanced cancers. The CDR3 runs to 14 residues. Germline CDR1 is PRHDT and CDR2 is FYEKMQ (reference sequence). Losses at the gene ends were 5 bases for V and 4 bases for J; bases not matched to a gene: 2. The data were produced by immunoSEQ multiplex PCR, yet TCRdb's version contains in-frame clones alone and is incomplete. The profile shows about 91,000 clones, around 90% of them singletons. This chain connects TRBV13 to TRBJ1-5, with 10 bases that match TRBD1. The sequences come from CD4+ or CD8+ T cells sorted from blood, collected in a trial of the OX40 agonist ivuxolimab. The source is an adult with an advanced solid tumor such as melanoma, head and neck, liver or kidney cancer. The DNA for the CDR3 is TGTGCCAGCAGCCGGACAGGGGGAAATCAGCCCCAGCATTTT. This sequence encodes CASSRTGGNQPQHF.